One and the same sample provided the 5 T cell receptor beta chains below, sequenced in a study of patients and donors after allogeneic stem cell transplantation. In TCRdb, the RT-PCR reads were re-called with MiXCR into one record per CDR3 protein. Here the sample spans about 960,000 distinct CDR3 sequences, approximately 18% being singletons. Sequenced input: blood, either unsorted or a sorted T cell fraction (not recorded which). Receptors were obtained from a human donor who was either an allogeneic HSCT recipient or a stem cell or donor lymphocyte infusion donor (not recorded which). It is not recorded whose cells these are; they may come from a transplant donor.

This sequence joins TRBV5-6 and TRBJ2-2, with TRBD1 identical over 7 bases. The CDR3 sequence is 15 residues long. Looked up from germline, CDR1 is SGHDT and CDR2 is YYEEEE. The junction had 7 bases not matched to a gene; V was cut back by 4 bases and J by 4 bases. CDR3 sequence (DNA): TGTGCCAGCAGCCAACCCGGGACAGTCACCGGGGAGCTGTTTTTT. This encodes CASSQPGTVTGELFF.

V and J are TRBV29-1 and TRBJ2-1; the D gene is possibly TRBD2 (5 bases). The CDR3 length is 17 residues. Germline V gives CDR1 SQVTM, CDR2 ANQGSEA. Between the trimmed V and J ends, which lost 1 base and 3 bases, there was a span of 19 bases. The CDR3 region has the DNA TGCAGCGTTGAAGGGTGGTGGGCTAGCAGCTACTACAATGAGCAGTTCTTC. This sequence encodes CSVEGWWASSYYNEQFF.

A word on this clonotype: One base away lies a much larger clone, so this may be a sequencing read error. The chain couples TRBV12-3 or TRBV12-4 to TRBJ2-5, with 14 bases fitting TRBD2. The CDR3 has 14 residues. After removal of 7 bases from V and 7 bases from J, the junction contained 5 bases not matched to a gene. CDR3 sequence (DNA): TGTGCCAGCACCCTGACTAGCGGGAGGGGGACCCAGTACTTC. This codes for CASTLTSGRGTQYF.

DNA of the CDR3: TGTGCCAGCAGCACATTCGGGGAATTAATAAATGAGCAGTTCTTC. Amino acids: CASSTFGELINEQFF. This sequence joins TRBV5-6 and TRBJ2-1, with D tentatively TRBD2 (5 bases). CDR1 is SGHDT and CDR2 is YYEEEE in the germline V gene. The CDR3 spans 15 residues. Trimming removed 4 bases from V and 7 bases from J, with 18 bases in between.

This clonotype showed up just a few times. V gene TRBV20-1 combines with J gene TRBJ2-5, with a weak D call TRBD1 (5 bases). Looked up from germline, CDR1 is DFQATT and CDR2 is SNEGSKA (reference sequence). CDR3 length equals 12 residues. In nucleotides, the CDR3 is TGCAGCGGGTTGCAGGGTCAAGAGACCCAGTACTTC. Amino acids: CSGLQGQETQYF.